This entry features one T cell receptor beta chain sequence. The assay was immunoSEQ multiplex PCR, and TCRdb's table has in-frame clones only and misses some. The sample has more than 150,000 clones; about nine tenths are singletons. Germline assignment: CDR1 SGHRS and CDR2 YFSETQ. The CDR3 extends over 15 amino acids. V lost 3 bases and J lost 4; bases outside the gene matches: 7. These data belong to a study of T cell responses to AZD1222 COVID-19 vaccine. Study at large: Pooled in the analysis were second doses at about 4 or about 12 weeks.

This TCR was sampled from an adult in good health. The sample here was peripheral blood, taken on day 0 of AZD1222 vaccination. V gene TRBV5-1 combines with J gene TRBJ1-1, with 9 bases fitting TRBD1. The CDR3 DNA sequence: TGCGCCAGCAGCTATAGACAGGGGGGAGGCACTGAAGCTTTCTTT. This gives the protein CASSYRQGGGTEAFF.